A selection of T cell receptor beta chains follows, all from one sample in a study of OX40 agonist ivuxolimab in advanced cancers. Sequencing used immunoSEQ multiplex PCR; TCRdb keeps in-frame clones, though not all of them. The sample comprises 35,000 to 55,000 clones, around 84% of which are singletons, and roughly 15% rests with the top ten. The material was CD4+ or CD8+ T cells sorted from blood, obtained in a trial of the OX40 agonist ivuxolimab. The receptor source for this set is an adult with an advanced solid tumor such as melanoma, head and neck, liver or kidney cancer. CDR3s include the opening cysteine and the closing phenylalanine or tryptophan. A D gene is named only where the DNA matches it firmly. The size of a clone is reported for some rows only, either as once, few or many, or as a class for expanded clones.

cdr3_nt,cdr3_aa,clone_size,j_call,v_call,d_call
TGTGCCAGCAGCCCCATAATTATAGCGCCGAGTCCGGGTGAGCAGTTCTTC,CASSPIIIAPSPGEQFF,-,TRBJ2-1,TRBV5-4,-
TGTGCCAGTAAGGATAGGGTGGGTGGCTACACCTTC,CASKDRVGGYTF,-,TRBJ1-2,TRBV27,-
TGCGCCAGCAGCCAAGTCCCCTCCTACGAGCAGTACTTC,CASSQVPSYEQYF,-,TRBJ2-7,TRBV4-1,-
TGTGCCAGCAGTTCCCTGGAACAAGAGACCCAGTACTTC,CASSSLEQETQYF,-,TRBJ2-5,TRBV27,-
TGCGCCAGCAGCCGAGTATGGGGGCTAGGGGAGACCCAGTACTTC,CASSRVWGLGETQYF,once,TRBJ2-5,TRBV4-1,-
TGTGCCAGAAGCTTGAGAGAAAGTGACTCTACTTCCTTTGGCTACACCTTC,CARSLRESDSTSFGYTF,-,TRBJ1-2,TRBV5-3,-
TGTGCCAGCAGTTACTCGACGGGGGCGGGTACTGAAGCTTTCTTT,CASSYSTGAGTEAFF,once,TRBJ1-1,TRBV6-5,-
TGTGCCAGCAGCTCCGCGCGGACCGTTGTTACCCACTTC,CASSSARTVVTHF,-,TRBJ2-5,TRBV11-1,-
TGTGCCAGCAGCCAACCTTTACTAGCGGCCTACGAGCAGTACTTC,CASSQPLLAAYEQYF,-,TRBJ2-7,TRBV4-2,TRBD2
TGTGCCAGCTCACCTCCGGAGGACACTGAAGCTTTCTTT,CASSPPEDTEAFF,-,TRBJ1-1,TRBV18,-
TGTGCCAGCAGCCCGGGACACTACAATGAGCAGTTCTTC,CASSPGHYNEQFF,-,TRBJ2-1,TRBV5-4,-
TGTGCCAGCAGCTCCAGGGTGGTGGAGACCCAGTACTTC,CASSSRVVETQYF,many,TRBJ2-5,TRBV7-9,-
TGTGCCAGCAGTTTAGATGCCCTCACAGATACGCAGTATTTT,CASSLDALTDTQYF,-,TRBJ2-3,TRBV28,-
TGCGCCAGCAGCCAGTTCGGGGAGCTAACATACGAGCAGTACTTC,CASSQFGELTYEQYF,-,TRBJ2-7,TRBV4-1,-
TGTGCCAGCAGTAGTCTTACGGTTACTAGCGAGGGGGATACGCAGTATTTT,CASSSLTVTSEGDTQYF,-,TRBJ2-3,TRBV27,TRBD2
TGTGCCAGCAGTTACGGACGGACCCCTTGGCCCCAGCATTTT,CASSYGRTPWPQHF,-,TRBJ1-5,TRBV6-6,-
TGTGCCAGCAGCAGTAGCGGGAGTGATGCTCAGTACTTC,CASSSSGSDAQYF,-,TRBJ2-7,TRBV7-6,TRBD2
TGTGCCAGCAGCCCGACAGGGCGCTCCTACAATGAGCAGTTCTTC,CASSPTGRSYNEQFF,-,TRBJ2-1,TRBV11-2,TRBD1
TGCAGCGTTGACGGGACAGGGAAGAACTCCTACAATGAGCAGTTCTTC,CSVDGTGKNSYNEQFF,few,TRBJ2-1,TRBV29-1,TRBD1
TGTGCCAGCAGATTAGACAGGGCCAGCTCCTACGAGCAGTACTTC,CASRLDRASSYEQYF,medium-sized,TRBJ2-7,TRBV28,TRBD1
TGTGCCAGCAGCCAAGAAGGGACAGGGTTGTACGGCTACACCTTC,CASSQEGTGLYGYTF,-,TRBJ1-2,TRBV14,TRBD1
TGTGCCAGCAGCCCAAGACAGGGCCACGAGCAGTACTTC,CASSPRQGHEQYF,-,TRBJ2-7,TRBV7-2,TRBD1
TGTGCCAGCTTCTCCGGACAGGGAATGAACACTGAAGCTTTCTTT,CASFSGQGMNTEAFF,few,TRBJ1-1,TRBV6-5,TRBD1
TGTGCCAGCACCCTCCCCACCAGGGGCCGCTATCAGCCCCAGCATTTT,CASTLPTRGRYQPQHF,-,TRBJ1-5,TRBV28,-